The 10 T cell receptor beta chains given below trace back to one sample, sequenced in a study of cytomegalovirus exposure and HLA in healthy donors. Method: immunoSEQ multiplex PCR; TCRdb's copy keeps in-frame clones and lacks some. The table lists 70,000 to 80,000 clones, around 94% of them singletons. The sample was PBMCs. All receptors come from a woman aged 18-30 years in good health and CMV-seropositive.

The chain is built from TRBV7-3 and TRBJ2-1, with a weak D call TRBD2 (6 bases). Germline V gene data show CDR1 as SGHTA and CDR2 as FQGTGA. Trimming shortened V by 5 bases and J by 8 bases, and 19 bases separated the two germline ends. The CDR3 loop spans 15 amino acids. The CDR3 here is CASSLSSANVYEQFF. The CDR3 region has the DNA TGTGCCAGCAGCCTCTCTAGCGCAAATGTGTATGAGCAGTTCTTC.

A single count supports this clone. This chain connects TRBV30 to TRBJ1-6, with 7 bases fitting TRBD1. Trimming cost V 4 bases and J 8 bases; bases outside gene matches: 5. Germline V gene sequence: CDR1 GTSNPN, CDR2 SVGIG (reference sequence). This CDR3 has 13 amino acids. CDR3 DNA sequence: TGTGCCTGGAAAGGACAGGTAGATTCACCCCTCCACTTT. Protein: CAWKGQVDSPLHF.

The chain couples TRBV6-6 to TRBJ2-7, with D possibly matching TRBD1 (6 bases). The germline V gene encodes CDR1 MNHNY and CDR2 SVGAGI (reference sequence). Deletions cut 4 bases from V and 3 bases from J, with 13 bases between. This CDR3 spans 14 amino acids. CDR3 nucleotides: TGTGCCAGCAGTTTTGGCAGGGGCCGCTACGAGCAGTACTTC. Its protein product is CASSFGRGRYEQYF.

The J gene is TRBJ2-7, the V gene TRBV6-5; 7 bases agree with TRBD1. In germline, CDR1 is MNHEY, CDR2 SVGAGI. The CDR3 has 14 amino acids. The junction had 6 bases not matched to a gene; V was cut back by 5 bases and J by 2 bases. CDR3 DNA: TGTGCCAGCAGTACTAGAAGGGGGCCCTACGAGCAGTACTTC. Translating gives CASSTRRGPYEQYF.

The chain couples TRBV5-4 to TRBJ2-3, with a possible D match to TRBD2 (6 bases). Trimming shortened V by 6 bases and J by 4 bases, and 18 bases separated the two germline ends. CDR3 length: 15 amino acids. Germline loops: CDR1 SGHNT, CDR2 YYREEE (reference sequence). Written as DNA, the CDR3 is TGTGCCAGCATCATGGGAGGTCATCCATCAGATACGCAGTATTTT. Translation gives CASIMGGHPSDTQYF.

This chain links TRBV9 with TRBJ1-1; D is uncertain. The CDR3 spans 14 residues. Looked up from germline, CDR1 is SGDLS and CDR2 is YYNGEE. The germline V and J ends were trimmed by 3 bases and 0 bases, with 9 bases remaining between them. The CDR3 region is CASSAAGLNTEAFF. The CDR3 coding sequence is TGTGCCAGCAGCGCGGCGGGGTTGAACACTGAAGCTTTCTTT.

The J gene is TRBJ2-3, the V gene TRBV2; 9 positions match TRBD1. Per germline, CDR1 SNHLY and CDR2 FYNNEI. CDR3 length: 15 amino acids. The trim removed 3 bases at V and 4 bases at J, leaving 5 bases unmatched. CDR3 amino acids: CASSEDRGRADTQYF. DNA of the CDR3: TGTGCCAGCAGTGAGGACAGGGGTCGCGCAGATACGCAGTATTTT.

V is TRBV28 and J is TRBJ1-5; possible D gene TRBD1, 6 bases. Germline CDR1 reads MDHEN; CDR2 reads SYDVKM. Trimming took off 5 bases at V and 7 bases at J, with 15 bases between the two ends. The CDR3 loop spans 14 amino acids. CDR3 in DNA: TGTGCCAGCAGTGTCAGGGGAGAAGGGCAGCCCCAGCATTTT. Translated: CASSVRGEGQPQHF.

The chain carries TRBV7-3 and TRBJ2-2, with D maybe TRBD2 (5 bases). CDR3 length: 15 amino acids. V was shortened by 0 bases and J by 5 bases, with 10 bases between the two germline ends. From germline, CDR1 is SGHTA and CDR2 FQGTGA. In DNA form, the CDR3 reads TGTGCCAGCAGCTTAACGGGAGTGGATACCGGGGAGCTGTTTTTT. Its protein is CASSLTGVDTGELFF.

The V and J genes are TRBV5-1 and TRBJ2-3; D might be TRBD2 (5 bases). The CDR3 spans 17 residues. Trimming cost V 0 bases and J 0 bases, with 14 bases left between them. From germline, CDR1 is SGHRS and CDR2 YFSETQ. The CDR3 loop is CASSLVYRGPSTDTQYF. DNA of the CDR3: TGCGCCAGCAGCTTGGTATATCGGGGTCCAAGCACAGATACGCAGTATTTT.